Listed below are T cell receptor beta chains from one sample, sequenced in a study of CD8 T cell repertoires and HIV-1 epitope variants. Here immunoSEQ multiplex PCR was the method, and the copy in TCRdb shows in-frame clones only, minus some. The data hold 1,500 to 2,000 clones, with approximately 70% observed a single time. These TCRs are of unknown antigen specificity. Sequencing input: cultured CD8+ T cells derived from PBMCs. Every receptor here comes from a male donor with HIV. CDR3s include the opening cysteine and the closing phenylalanine or tryptophan. The D gene is left open where the match is weak. For some rows the clone size is stated as once, few or many, or as a class when expanded; others skip it.

clone size	V gene	J gene	D gene	CDR3 DNA	CDR3 protein
NA	TRBV4-3	TRBJ2-7	NA	TGCGCCAGCAGCCAAGAGAGGGTTTCCTACGAGCAGTACTTC	CASSQERVSYEQYF
NA	TRBV6-5	TRBJ2-7	NA	TGTGCCAGCAGGCTACAGAGGAACTACGAGCAGTACTTC	CASRLQRNYEQYF
large	TRBV7-9	TRBJ1-5	NA	TGTGCCAGCAGCCCGAGCTATAGCAATCAGCCCCAGCATTTT	CASSPSYSNQPQHF
NA	TRBV4-1	TRBJ2-3	NA	TGCGCCAGCAGCCAAGCTACAGGGTTAGATACGCAGTATTTT	CASSQATGLDTQYF
once	TRBV12-5	TRBJ2-1	NA	TGTGCTAGTGGTTTGGGGCTAAGGGGGTCCTACAATGAGCAGTTCTTC	CASGLGLRGSYNEQFF
NA	TRBV7-8	TRBJ1-2	TRBD1	TGTGCCAGCAGCGACGGACAGGTATCGCCGTATGGCTACACCTTC	CASSDGQVSPYGYTF
once	TRBV28	TRBJ2-7	TRBD2	TGTGCCAGCAGTCCCCTGGGACTAGCGGGTTTCTACGAGCAGTACTTC	CASSPLGLAGFYEQYF
NA	TRBV2	TRBJ1-2	NA	TGTGCCAGCAGTCCTTTTGAGACAGGAGAAGAGAACTATGGCTACACCTTC	CASSPFETGEENYGYTF
NA	TRBV7-9	TRBJ1-4	TRBD1	TGTGCCAGCAGCGTGTCGACAGGGATAGTTGAAAAACTGTTTTTT	CASSVSTGIVEKLFF
NA	TRBV10-1	TRBJ2-7	NA	TGCGCCAGCAGTGACAACAGGGCTAGCGACGAGCAGTACTTC	CASSDNRASDEQYF
NA	TRBV6-4	TRBJ2-1	TRBD2	TGTGCCAGCACTCCCCCAGGTAGCGGGGGGGCTTACAATGAGCAGTTCTTC	CASTPPGSGGAYNEQFF